The rows below give T cell receptor beta chains drawn from one sample of a study. Each CDR3 protein is one row after TCRdb ran MiXCR on the RT-PCR reads. The sample includes approximately 720,000 distinct CDR3 sequences, 11% to 15% of them seen just once. Sample: memory CD4+ T cells from blood. These TCRs come from a female donor in good health, serving as a healthy control. CDR3s include the opening cysteine and the closing phenylalanine or tryptophan. D genes are given only for firm matches. Clone sizes are given selectively: once, few, many, or a class where the clone is expanded.

TRBJ2-2 | few | TRBD1 | TRBV11-3 | CASSPGGQGYGGELFF | TGTGCCAGCAGCCCTGGAGGACAGGGGTATGGCGGGGAGCTGTTTTTT
TRBJ1-1 | few | TRBD1 | TRBV28 | CASSPKQTGVNTEAFF | TGTGCCAGCAGTCCCAAACAGACAGGGGTGAACACTGAAGCTTTCTTT
TRBJ1-2 | . | . | TRBV9 | CASSVGRGDYGYTF | TGTGCCAGCAGCGTAGGAAGGGGGGATTATGGCTACACCTTC
TRBJ2-7 | few | TRBD2 | TRBV20-1 | CSARPIAGGYEQYF | TGCAGTGCTAGACCAATAGCGGGAGGTTACGAGCAGTACTTC
TRBJ2-2 | . | . | TRBV2 | CASSESRGPGELFF | TGTGCCAGCAGTGAATCGAGGGGCCCCGGGGAGCTGTTTTTT
TRBJ2-1 | many | TRBD2 | TRBV7-8 | CASSLVGVAGDNEQFF | TGTGCCAGCAGCTTAGTCGGGGTAGCGGGGGACAATGAGCAGTTCTTC
TRBJ2-3 | few | . | TRBV28 | CASARDSTDTQYF | TGTGCCAGCGCAAGGGACAGCACAGATACGCAGTATTTT
TRBJ1-2 | few | . | TRBV12-3/TRBV12-4 | CASSLVAGSGGGYTF | TGTGCCAGCAGTTTAGTAGCAGGGTCTGGGGGTGGCTACACCTTC
TRBJ2-5 | few | . | TRBV2 | CASTEQETQYF | TGTGCCAGCACCGAACAAGAGACCCAGTACTTC
TRBJ2-3 | many | . | TRBV29-1 | CSVLQVNTDTQYF | TGCAGCGTTCTACAGGTTAACACAGATACGCAGTATTTT
TRBJ1-2 | few | TRBD1 | TRBV12-3/TRBV12-4 | CASSVTGGRYYGYTF | TGTGCCAGCAGCGTGACAGGGGGAAGGTACTATGGCTACACCTTC
TRBJ2-2 | . | . | TRBV7-8 | CASSLVGGIRDNGELFF | TGTGCCAGCAGCTTAGTTGGGGGGATCAGGGATAACGGGGAGCTGTTTTTT
TRBJ2-5 | . | . | TRBV9 | CASSPGTTRQETQYF | TGTGCCAGCAGCCCTGGGACAACGAGGCAAGAGACCCAGTACTTC
TRBJ2-2 | many | . | TRBV5-6 | CASSLPMGHLTGELFF | TGTGCCAGCAGCTTGCCCATGGGACACCTCACCGGGGAGCTGTTTTTT
TRBJ1-4 | . | . | TRBV20-1 | CSARVAGAGEKLFF | TGCAGTGCTAGAGTAGCAGGGGCCGGGGAAAAACTGTTTTTT
TRBJ1-2 | few | TRBD1 | TRBV28 | CASRPTGVNYGYTF | TGTGCCAGCAGGCCGACAGGGGTGAACTATGGCTACACCTTC
TRBJ2-5 | many | . | TRBV5-1 | CASSLFLEETQYF | TGCGCCAGCAGCTTGTTTTTAGAAGAGACCCAGTACTTC
TRBJ2-3 | . | . | TRBV2 | CASSGRDGLSTDTQYF | TGTGCCAGCAGTGGCCGGGACGGTTTGAGCACAGATACGCAGTATTTT
TRBJ1-5 | few | . | TRBV20-1 | CSARDGGGGNNQPQHF | TGCAGTGCTAGAGATGGGGGGGGCGGCAACAATCAGCCCCAGCATTTT
TRBJ1-1 | many | . | TRBV6-5 | CASSYSLGFTEAFF | TGTGCCAGCAGTTACTCGCTTGGATTCACTGAAGCTTTCTTT
TRBJ2-1 | . | . | TRBV18 | CASSQRGLSSYNEQFF | TGTGCCAGCTCCCAGAGGGGCCTGAGCTCCTACAATGAGCAGTTCTTC
TRBJ1-5 | few | . | TRBV7-2 | CASSLGTGNDNQPQHF | TGTGCCAGCAGCTTAGGGACGGGAAACGACAATCAGCCCCAGCATTTT
TRBJ2-5 | many | . | TRBV12-3/TRBV12-4 | CASRPEDRQETQYF | TGTGCCAGCAGGCCTGAGGACAGACAAGAGACCCAGTACTTC
TRBJ2-1 | many | TRBD2 | TRBV12-3/TRBV12-4 | CASRSIAGGPYEQFF | TGTGCCAGCAGATCTATAGCGGGAGGGCCGTATGAGCAGTTCTTC
TRBJ1-1 | few | . | TRBV5-6 | CASSFRTSGNTEAFF | TGTGCCAGCAGCTTCCGGACCTCAGGGAACACTGAAGCTTTCTTT
TRBJ2-3 | . | TRBD2 | TRBV20-1 | CSAPGTSGTQYF | TGCAGTGCACCCGGGACTAGCGGTACGCAGTATTTT
TRBJ2-3 | . | . | TRBV3-1 | CASSRDGTTDTQYF | TGTGCCAGCAGTCGGGACGGAACTACAGATACGCAGTATTTT